These T cell receptor beta chains were read from a single sample in a study of T cell responses to AZD1222 COVID-19 vaccine. The protocol was immunoSEQ multiplex PCR, while the TCRdb copy is restricted to in-frame clones and leaves out a portion. The sample yields some 150,000 clones, roughly 88% seen once. The sample here was peripheral blood, taken on day 0 of AZD1222 vaccination. The receptors stem from an adult in good health. The CDR3 runs from the conserved cysteine through the conserved F or W. D genes are given only for firm matches. Clone size is given for some rows only: seen once, a few or many times, or a class if the clone is expanded.

d_call,j_call,v_call,clone_size,cdr3_nt,cdr3_aa
TRBD2,TRBJ2-5,TRBV7-9,once,TGTGCCAGCAGCCGGGGGGTTGAGACCCAGTACTTC,CASSRGVETQYF
.,TRBJ1-2,TRBV7-8,.,TGTGCCAGCAGCTCCCGGGACCCGTTAGATGGCTACACCTTC,CASSSRDPLDGYTF
TRBD1,TRBJ1-5,TRBV9,.,TGTGCCAGCAGCGCCGATGAGGGACAGGGGCGGCCCCAGCATTTT,CASSADEGQGRPQHF
.,TRBJ1-1,TRBV5-1,.,TGCGCCAGCAGCTTGTTAACAGAGAACACTGAAGCTTTCTTT,CASSLLTENTEAFF
.,TRBJ1-3,TRBV4-3,.,TGCGCCAGCAGCCAAGATCTGGCAGCTACTACTGGAAACACCATATATTTT,CASSQDLAATTGNTIYF
TRBD2,TRBJ2-7,TRBV29-1,.,TGCAGCGTTGCCCAGGTAGCGGGAGCCTACGAGCAGTACTTC,CSVAQVAGAYEQYF
.,TRBJ1-5,TRBV28,.,TGTGCCAGCAGGACATCTTATAGCAATCAGCCCCAGCATTTT,CASRTSYSNQPQHF
TRBD1,TRBJ1-2,TRBV7-6,.,TGTGCCAGCAGCTCAAAGACAGGGTATGGCTACACCTTC,CASSSKTGYGYTF
.,TRBJ1-2,TRBV6-6,.,TGTGCCAGCAGTCGGGCGCAGTCTAAAGGGGGCTACACCTTC,CASSRAQSKGGYTF
.,TRBJ1-3,TRBV5-1,.,TGCGCCAGCAGTGTCAACTCTGGAAACACCATATATTTT,CASSVNSGNTIYF
.,TRBJ2-7,TRBV11-2,.,TGTGCCAGCAGCTTTACCGTAAGGGCTTCCTACGAGCAGTACTTC,CASSFTVRASYEQYF
TRBD2,TRBJ2-5,TRBV7-9,few,TGTGCCAGCAGCCTCAGTGGGACTAGGGGAGAGACCCAGTACTTC,CASSLSGTRGETQYF
TRBD1,TRBJ1-6,TRBV7-9,.,TGTGCCAGCCTTGGACAGGGTGCGAATTCACCCCTCCACTTT,CASLGQGANSPLHF
.,TRBJ1-3,TRBV6-5,.,TGTGCCAGTGGAACAACTGGCACCATATATTTT,CASGTTGTIYF